These 5 T cell receptor beta chains were all obtained from the same sample, sequenced in a study of control samples from healthy donors and cancer patients. Method: immunoSEQ multiplex PCR; TCRdb's copy keeps in-frame clones and lacks some. The data contain some 130,000 clones, 85% to 95% of them singletons. Input material: PBMCs. These receptors were collected from a man aged 50 to 59 with head and neck cancer.

The gene calls are TRBV4-2 and TRBJ2-3; 10 bases match TRBD1. The CDR3 covers 16 residues. With 4 bases clipped from V and 1 base from J, the junction kept 5 bases outside the gene matches. Germline CDR1 LGHNA, CDR2 YNFKEQ. The CDR3 DNA reads TGTGCCAGCAGCCCCACCGGGACAGGGGGCACAGATACGCAGTATTTT. Translating gives CASSPTGTGGTDTQYF.

The chain carries TRBV5-6 and TRBJ1-2, with a tentative D call TRBD1 (5 bases). Trimming removed 1 base from V and 5 bases from J, with 12 bases in between. Germline values: CDR1 SGHDT, CDR2 YYEEEE. The CDR3 runs to 14 residues. The CDR3 reads CASSLNGAEYGYTF. DNA of the CDR3: TGTGCCAGCAGCTTGAACGGGGCGGAGTATGGCTACACCTTC.

Details on this clone: Other DNA sequences in this specimen translate into the identical CDR3. The chain joins TRBV7-9 to TRBJ2-7; the match to TRBD1 covers 11 bases. Per germline, CDR1 SEHNR and CDR2 FQNEAQ (reference sequence). CDR3 size: 15 residues. The V and J ends lost 2 bases and 4 bases, in that order; junction bases with no gene match: 4. Here the CDR3 reads CASSLSGTGGYEQYF. The CDR3 DNA is TGTGCCAGCAGCTTATCCGGGACAGGGGGGTACGAGCAGTACTTC. Full variable domain (missing parts from reference TRBV7-9 and TRBJ2-7): DTGVSQNPRHKITKRGQNVTFRCDPISEHNRLYWYRQTLGQGPEFLTYFQNEAQLEKSRLLSDRFSAERPKGSFSTLEIQRTEQGDSAMYLCASSLSGTGGYEQYFGPGTRLTVT.

The chain carries TRBV27 and TRBJ2-1; 11 nucleotides match TRBD2. The germline V gene encodes CDR1 MNHEY and CDR2 SMNVEV (reference sequence). The CDR3 totals 16 residues. Trimming cost V 6 bases and J 3 bases; bases outside gene matches: 7. The CDR3 reads CASSALAGGFYNEQFF. The CDR3 DNA follows: TGTGCCAGCAGCGCGCTAGCGGGGGGCTTCTACAATGAGCAGTTCTTC.

V is TRBV30 and J is TRBJ1-6, with a tentative D call TRBD1 (6 bases). Germline V gene data show CDR1 as GTSNPN and CDR2 as SVGIG (reference sequence). This CDR3 contains 13 residues. Trimming shortened V by 0 bases and J by 7 bases, and 7 bases separated the two germline ends. The CDR3 here is CAWSVTGNSPLHF. DNA for the CDR3: TGTGCCTGGAGTGTTACAGGGAATTCACCCCTCCACTTT.